Listed below are T cell receptor beta chains from one sample, sequenced in a study of shared clonotypes between healthy human individuals. Sequenced by immunoSEQ multiplex PCR; TCRdb stores in-frame clones only, minus some. The repertoire holds over a million clones, with around three quarters as singletons. Sequencing input: memory CD4+ T cells from PBMCs. These receptors were collected from a man between 18 and 29 years old in good health. Some clones in this sample may be carry-over from other donors' samples. Each CDR3 is given with its conserved first and last residue. A D gene is named only where the DNA matches it firmly. Some rows mark clone size as missing; the rest say once, few, many or name a class of expanded clone.

j_gene: TRBJ1-2
d_gene: TRBD1
len: 13
abundance: -
v_gene: TRBV2
CDR3aa: CASREQGAYGYTF
CDR3nt: TGTGCCAGCAGGGAACAGGGGGCCTATGGCTACACCTTC

j_gene: TRBJ2-7
d_gene: TRBD1
len: 12
abundance: -
v_gene: TRBV13
CDR3aa: CASSSNRGEQYF
CDR3nt: TGTGCCAGCAGCTCGAACAGGGGCGAGCAGTACTTC

j_gene: TRBJ2-7
d_gene: TRBD2
len: 15
abundance: -
v_gene: TRBV5-1
CDR3aa: CASSYGAGDPYEQYF
CDR3nt: TGCGCCAGCAGCTACGGAGCGGGAGACCCCTACGAGCAGTACTTC

j_gene: TRBJ2-2
d_gene: -
len: 13
abundance: many
v_gene: TRBV27
CDR3aa: CASSRRDTGELFF
CDR3nt: TGTGCCAGCAGCCGTAGGGACACCGGGGAGCTGTTTTTT

j_gene: TRBJ1-1
d_gene: -
len: 14
abundance: once
v_gene: TRBV4-1
CDR3aa: CASSQGSHRTEAFF
CDR3nt: TGCGCCAGCAGCCAAGGGAGTCACAGGACTGAAGCTTTCTTT

j_gene: TRBJ1-2
d_gene: -
len: 13
abundance: -
v_gene: TRBV11-2
CDR3aa: CASSFTGIQGYTF
CDR3nt: TGTGCCAGCAGCTTTACAGGGATTCAAGGCTACACCTTC

j_gene: TRBJ2-1
d_gene: TRBD2
len: 17
abundance: -
v_gene: TRBV7-3
CDR3aa: CASSPPLSGRDYNEQFF
CDR3nt: TGTGCCAGCAGCCCTCCCCTTAGCGGGAGGGATTACAATGAGCAGTTCTTC

j_gene: TRBJ2-1
d_gene: TRBD2
len: 16
abundance: once
v_gene: TRBV11-1
CDR3aa: CASSLFAGGDYNEQFF
CDR3nt: TGTGCCAGCAGCTTATTCGCGGGGGGAGACTACAATGAGCAGTTCTTC

j_gene: TRBJ1-5
d_gene: -
len: 14
abundance: -
v_gene: TRBV28
CDR3aa: CASSLVSGYQPQHF
CDR3nt: TGTGCCAGCAGTTTAGTATCCGGGTATCAGCCCCAGCATTTT

j_gene: TRBJ1-2
d_gene: -
len: 11
abundance: -
v_gene: TRBV20-1
CDR3aa: CSASLVPGYTF
CDR3nt: TGCAGTGCTAGTCTGGTCCCTGGCTACACCTTC

j_gene: TRBJ1-4
d_gene: -
len: 16
abundance: few
v_gene: TRBV4-2
CDR3aa: CASSQDWGSTNEKLFF
CDR3nt: TGTGCCAGCAGCCAAGATTGGGGGTCAACTAATGAAAAACTGTTTTTT

j_gene: TRBJ1-2
d_gene: -
len: 16
abundance: -
v_gene: TRBV28
CDR3aa: CASSSPGTPFNYGYTF
CDR3nt: TGTGCCAGCAGTTCCCCCGGGACACCGTTTAACTATGGCTACACCTTC

j_gene: TRBJ2-1
d_gene: TRBD2
len: 15
abundance: -
v_gene: TRBV11-3
CDR3aa: CASSLEAGTSNEQFF
CDR3nt: TGTGCCAGCAGCTTAGAGGCCGGGACTAGCAATGAGCAGTTCTTC

j_gene: TRBJ2-1
d_gene: -
len: 15
abundance: -
v_gene: TRBV28
CDR3aa: CASSLSTYSRPEQFF
CDR3nt: TGTGCCAGCAGTTTATCGACTTACTCCCGACCCGAGCAGTTCTTC

j_gene: TRBJ1-5
d_gene: -
len: 15
abundance: -
v_gene: TRBV6-6
CDR3aa: CASSYGQYGNQPQHF
CDR3nt: TGTGCCAGCAGTTACGGCCAGTACGGCAATCAGCCCCAGCATTTT

j_gene: TRBJ2-3
d_gene: -
len: 16
abundance: -
v_gene: TRBV5-4
CDR3aa: CASSLWVSGSTDTQYF
CDR3nt: TGTGCCAGCAGCTTGTGGGTTAGCGGTAGCACAGATACGCAGTATTTT

j_gene: TRBJ2-7
d_gene: -
len: 13
abundance: once
v_gene: TRBV28
CDR3aa: CASRPGRSYEQYF
CDR3nt: TGTGCCAGCAGACCAGGGAGGTCTTACGAGCAGTACTTC

j_gene: TRBJ1-3
d_gene: -
len: 15
abundance: -
v_gene: TRBV5-1
CDR3aa: CASSWDGSSGNTIYF
CDR3nt: TGCGCCAGCAGCTGGGACGGCAGCTCTGGAAACACCATATATTTT

j_gene: TRBJ1-5
d_gene: -
len: 14
abundance: -
v_gene: TRBV28
CDR3aa: CASSRVGFNQPQHF
CDR3nt: TGTGCCAGCAGTCGGGTCGGGTTTAATCAGCCCCAGCATTTT

j_gene: TRBJ2-5
d_gene: TRBD2
len: 13
abundance: few
v_gene: TRBV28
CDR3aa: CASSLSSGPTQYF
CDR3nt: TGTGCCAGCAGTTTATCTAGCGGCCCCACCCAGTACTTC

j_gene: TRBJ2-7
d_gene: TRBD1
len: 16
abundance: -
v_gene: TRBV18
CDR3aa: CASSPAGTGGVYEQYF
CDR3nt: TGTGCCAGCTCACCAGCCGGGACAGGGGGGGTATACGAGCAGTACTTC

j_gene: TRBJ2-5
d_gene: -
len: 16
abundance: -
v_gene: TRBV28
CDR3aa: CASSSPRKGYQETQYF
CDR3nt: TGTGCCAGCAGTTCCCCCCGTAAGGGGTACCAAGAGACCCAGTACTTC

j_gene: TRBJ2-3
d_gene: -
len: 11
abundance: -
v_gene: TRBV29-1
CDR3aa: CSVEVLDTQYF
CDR3nt: TGCAGCGTTGAAGTTCTGGATACGCAGTATTTT

j_gene: TRBJ2-7
d_gene: -
len: 14
abundance: once
v_gene: TRBV4-1
CDR3aa: CASSQWGGTYEQYF
CDR3nt: TGCGCCAGCAGCCAATGGGGGGGCACCTACGAGCAGTACTTC

j_gene: TRBJ1-2
d_gene: TRBD1
len: 14
abundance: -
v_gene: TRBV6-5
CDR3aa: CASSGNRGLYGYTF
CDR3nt: TGTGCCAGCAGTGGAAACAGGGGGCTATATGGCTACACCTTC

j_gene: TRBJ1-1
d_gene: -
len: 16
abundance: -
v_gene: TRBV5-1
CDR3aa: CASSLGVFGMNTEAFF
CDR3nt: TGCGCCAGCAGCTTGGGAGTCTTCGGAATGAACACTGAAGCTTTCTTT

j_gene: TRBJ1-2
d_gene: -
len: 15
abundance: few
v_gene: TRBV28
CDR3aa: CASSLTGTKKGGYTF
CDR3nt: TGTGCCAGCAGCCTAACCGGGACTAAAAAGGGGGGCTACACCTTC

j_gene: TRBJ2-5
d_gene: -
len: 14
abundance: -
v_gene: TRBV9
CDR3aa: CASSREVGQETQYF
CDR3nt: TGTGCCAGCAGCAGGGAAGTGGGGCAAGAGACCCAGTACTTC

j_gene: TRBJ2-1
d_gene: TRBD1
len: 15
abundance: -
v_gene: TRBV9
CDR3aa: CASSVAGQGADEQFF
CDR3nt: TGTGCCAGCAGCGTAGCTGGACAGGGGGCTGATGAGCAGTTCTTC

j_gene: TRBJ2-1
d_gene: -
len: 14
abundance: -
v_gene: TRBV19
CDR3aa: CASSIPRQNNEQFF
CDR3nt: TGTGCCAGTAGTATCCCCAGACAGAACAATGAGCAGTTCTTC

j_gene: TRBJ2-1
d_gene: -
len: 16
abundance: -
v_gene: TRBV7-2
CDR3aa: CASSSKRTHPYNEQFF
CDR3nt: TGTGCCAGCAGCTCTAAGCGGACCCATCCCTACAATGAGCAGTTCTTC

j_gene: TRBJ2-2
d_gene: -
len: 16
abundance: -
v_gene: TRBV5-4
CDR3aa: CASSFYTGMNTGELFF
CDR3nt: TGTGCCAGCAGCTTTTATACCGGGATGAACACCGGGGAGCTGTTTTTT

j_gene: TRBJ1-1
d_gene: -
len: 12
abundance: few
v_gene: TRBV6-5
CDR3aa: CAARKGHTEAFF
CDR3nt: TGTGCCGCGCGCAAGGGACACACTGAAGCTTTCTTT

j_gene: TRBJ1-3
d_gene: -
len: 15
abundance: -
v_gene: TRBV9
CDR3aa: CASSVIGGSGNTIYF
CDR3nt: TGTGCCAGCAGCGTTATAGGGGGCTCTGGAAACACCATATATTTT

j_gene: TRBJ1-1
d_gene: -
len: 12
abundance: -
v_gene: TRBV5-1
CDR3aa: CASSLGLAEAFF
CDR3nt: TGCGCCAGCAGCTTGGGCCTGGCTGAAGCTTTCTTT

j_gene: TRBJ1-3
d_gene: -
len: 14
abundance: -
v_gene: TRBV7-3
CDR3aa: CASSSGSSGNTIYF
CDR3nt: TGTGCCAGCAGCTCCGGGAGCTCTGGAAACACCATATATTTT

j_gene: TRBJ1-4
d_gene: -
len: 14
abundance: -
v_gene: TRBV28
CDR3aa: CASRLHRTNEKLFF
CDR3nt: TGTGCCAGCAGGTTACACAGGACTAATGAAAAACTGTTTTTT

j_gene: TRBJ2-7
d_gene: TRBD2
len: 16
abundance: -
v_gene: TRBV27
CDR3aa: CASTNRASGRVYEQYF
CDR3nt: TGTGCCAGCACCAACCGGGCTAGCGGGAGGGTCTACGAGCAGTACTTC

j_gene: TRBJ2-7
d_gene: -
len: 12
abundance: -
v_gene: TRBV29-1
CDR3aa: CSVEEEGREQYF
CDR3nt: TGCAGCGTTGAAGAGGAGGGGCGCGAGCAGTACTTC

j_gene: TRBJ2-3
d_gene: TRBD2
len: 17
abundance: -
v_gene: TRBV11-2
CDR3aa: CASSLGEGGRGSDTQYF
CDR3nt: TGTGCCAGCAGCTTAGGTGAAGGCGGGAGAGGATCAGATACGCAGTATTTT

j_gene: TRBJ2-5
d_gene: -
len: 11
abundance: few
v_gene: TRBV5-1
CDR3aa: CASSSDGAQYF
CDR3nt: TGCGCCAGCAGCTCCGATGGGGCCCAGTACTTC

j_gene: TRBJ2-5
d_gene: TRBD2
len: 14
abundance: -
v_gene: TRBV7-6
CDR3aa: CASSASSGGETQYF
CDR3nt: TGTGCCAGCAGCGCATCTAGCGGGGGGGAGACCCAGTACTTC

j_gene: TRBJ1-2
d_gene: -
len: 15
abundance: -
v_gene: TRBV4-3
CDR3aa: CASSHLGMATRGYTF
CDR3nt: TGCGCCAGCAGCCACCTCGGCATGGCGACGCGCGGCTACACCTTC

j_gene: TRBJ2-1
d_gene: TRBD2
len: 18
abundance: -
v_gene: TRBV5-1
CDR3aa: CASSMTGTSGGAYNEQFF
CDR3nt: TGCGCCAGCAGCATGACCGGGACTAGCGGGGGTGCCTACAATGAGCAGTTCTTC

j_gene: TRBJ1-5
d_gene: TRBD1
len: 15
abundance: -
v_gene: TRBV19
CDR3aa: CASSINRGDNQPQHF
CDR3nt: TGTGCCAGTAGTATAAACAGGGGGGACAATCAGCCCCAGCATTTT

j_gene: TRBJ2-5
d_gene: -
len: 13
abundance: -
v_gene: TRBV5-1
CDR3aa: CASSSQGGETQYF
CDR3nt: TGCGCCAGCAGCTCACAGGGTGGGGAGACCCAGTACTTC

j_gene: TRBJ2-3
d_gene: -
len: 11
abundance: -
v_gene: TRBV28
CDR3aa: CASSRADTQYF
CDR3nt: TGTGCCAGCAGTCGTGCAGATACGCAGTATTTT

j_gene: TRBJ2-7
d_gene: -
len: 13
abundance: -
v_gene: TRBV28
CDR3aa: CASSLGPAYEQYF
CDR3nt: TGTGCCAGCAGTTTGGGGCCAGCCTACGAGCAGTACTTC

j_gene: TRBJ2-5
d_gene: -
len: 12
abundance: -
v_gene: TRBV15
CDR3aa: CATSSLKETQYF
CDR3nt: TGTGCCACCAGCAGTTTGAAAGAGACCCAGTACTTC

j_gene: TRBJ1-4
d_gene: -
len: 15
abundance: few
v_gene: TRBV28
CDR3aa: CASSASGATNEKLFF
CDR3nt: TGTGCCAGCAGTGCATCGGGGGCAACTAATGAAAAACTGTTTTTT

j_gene: TRBJ2-7
d_gene: TRBD2
len: 16
abundance: -
v_gene: TRBV11-2
CDR3aa: CASSLSGTSGRDEQYF
CDR3nt: TGTGCCAGCAGCTTATCGGGGACTAGCGGGAGGGACGAGCAGTACTTC

j_gene: TRBJ1-2
d_gene: -
len: 12
abundance: -
v_gene: TRBV2
CDR3aa: CASSEMDYGYTF
CDR3nt: TGTGCCAGCAGTGAAATGGACTATGGCTACACCTTC

j_gene: TRBJ2-1
d_gene: -
len: 15
abundance: once
v_gene: TRBV6-1
CDR3aa: CASSDRGVSGNEQFF
CDR3nt: TGTGCCAGCAGTGATAGGGGGGTTTCTGGCAATGAGCAGTTCTTC

j_gene: TRBJ2-7
d_gene: TRBD1
len: 15
abundance: -
v_gene: TRBV27
CDR3aa: CASSSIGTGFHEQYF
CDR3nt: TGTGCCAGCAGTTCTATCGGGACAGGGTTCCACGAGCAGTACTTC